This TCR beta chain was sequenced during a study of T-cell memory formation after mild COVID-19. MiXCR, run by TCRdb on the 5' RACE reads, gives a single entry per CDR3 protein. The table records 350,000 to 450,000 distinct CDR3 sequences, over 15% of them present only once. The CDR3 runs to 16 residues. The V gene lost 1 base and the J gene lost 2 bases, with 13 bases spanning the gap. Looked up from germline, CDR1 is SGHRS and CDR2 is YFSETQ. Overall study results and limits: Clones shrinking from day 15 to 85 showed even CD4/CD8 mixes; later expanders tilted CD4+.

With respect to this clonotype: The antigen remains undetermined.

This chain links TRBV5-1 with TRBJ2-1; TRBD2 is a possible D gene (6 bases). The sample was PBMCs or a T cell subset sorted from them (not recorded which). This clonotype was obtained from an adult woman who had mild COVID-19 (a few samples of this study predate the infection). Cell type and time point are not known. The CDR3 reads CASSLNAGLTYNEQFF. CDR3 nucleotide sequence: TGCGCCAGCAGCTTGAACGCGGGACTTACCTACAATGAGCAGTTCTTC.